These 9 T cell receptor beta chains were all obtained from the same sample, sequenced in a study of blood T cell repertoires in COVID-19 (dated by TCRdb to about 2020). The protocol used for the library was the immunoSEQ multiplex PCR assay. TCRdb retrieved this table from immuneACCESS and kept in-frame rearrangements only. Not all clones are present; in checked studies, unresolved V genes account for under half, and no reason is known for the remainder. This sample lists around 130,000 clones; approximately 71% were detected once. The ten largest clones capture over 6.5% of the sample. Material for sequencing was peripheral blood. The receptor set was obtained from a human donor in a cohort sampled during active COVID-19.

The rearrangement joins TRBV5-6 to TRBJ1-2; the D is unclear. V gave up 4 bases and J gave up 6 bases, with 10 bases separating them. The CDR3 is 12 amino acids. Germline lookup yields CDR1 SGHDT and CDR2 YYEEEE. DNA for the CDR3: TGTGCCAGCAGCACCAACGGGGATGGCTACACCTTC. Its translation is CASSTNGDGYTF.

This sequence joins TRBV5-6 and TRBJ2-7; no clear D. Germline loops: CDR1 SGHDT, CDR2 YYEEEE. CDR3 length equals 16 residues. Trimming cost V 4 bases and J 3 bases, with 20 bases left between them. The CDR3 protein is CASSTVGRHFSYEQYF. The CDR3 coding sequence is TGTGCCAGCAGCACCGTGGGCAGGCATTTTAGCTACGAGCAGTACTTC.

CDR3 DNA sequence: TGCAGCGTGGGGGCGGGGTCCGGACTAGCCGCCGAGCAGTACTTC. Amino acid sequence: CSVGAGSGLAAEQYF. V usage is TRBV29-1 and J usage is TRBJ2-7; 8 bases map to TRBD2. V shed 6 bases and J 6 bases; nucleotides not matched to a gene: 16. This CDR3 is built from 15 residues. Germline V CDR1 and CDR2: SQVTM, ANQGSEA.

V usage is TRBV12-3 or TRBV12-4 and J usage is TRBJ2-7; possibly TRBD1 for D (6 bases). This CDR3 is built from 13 residues. Trimming removed 8 bases from V and 0 bases from J, with 11 bases in between. CDR3 in amino acids: CASGTRSSYEQYF. In nucleotides, the CDR3 is TGTGCCAGCGGGACACGTAGCTCCTACGAGCAGTACTTC.

The V call is TRBV7-9, the J call TRBJ2-7; 8 bases match TRBD1. CDR3 length equals 17 residues. Germline V gene sequence: CDR1 SEHNR, CDR2 FQNEAQ (reference sequence). J lost 6 bases, V lost 5 bases, and 18 bases had no gene match. In nucleotides, the CDR3 is TGTGCCAGCAGCCCTACCGTGGTAAGGACAGGGCAGGTCGAGCAGTACTTC. This sequence encodes CASSPTVVRTGQVEQYF.

This clone was seen once. This sequence joins TRBV15 and TRBJ2-2; D remains ambiguous. The CDR3 sequence is 16 residues long. Germline V gene data show CDR1 as LNHNV and CDR2 as YYDKDF (reference sequence). With 1 base removed from V and 0 bases from J, the gap between germline ends came to 9 bases. The CDR3 region is CATSRVGYANTGELFF. CDR3 DNA sequence: TGTGCCACCAGCAGAGTCGGGTACGCGAACACCGGGGAGCTGTTTTTT.

The V and J genes are TRBV7-9 and TRBJ1-1; D might be TRBD1 (6 bases). In germline, CDR1 is SEHNR, CDR2 FQNEAQ (reference sequence). This CDR3 is built from 14 residues. The germline V and J ends were trimmed by 5 bases and 0 bases, with 10 bases remaining between them. CDR3 amino acids: CASSLRTVNTEAFF. Written as DNA, the CDR3 is TGTGCCAGCAGCCTCCGGACAGTGAACACTGAAGCTTTCTTT.

The V and J genes are TRBV9 and TRBJ1-2; D may be TRBD1 (6 bases). The CDR3 has 12 amino acids. The ends were cut back, 7 bases at V and 7 bases at J, with 14 bases in the middle. Germline loops: CDR1 SGDLS, CDR2 YYNGEE. The chain's CDR3 is CASGGGLPGYTF. The CDR3 DNA reads TGTGCCAGCGGCGGGGGGCTACCTGGCTACACCTTC.

The chain joins TRBV5-1 to TRBJ2-7, with no clear D. Trimming left V 3 bases short and J 4 bases short, with 14 bases between. CDR1 and CDR2 from the germline V gene are SGHRS and YFSETQ. This CDR3 region has 14 residues. The CDR3 spells CASSSLSNRYEQYF. The DNA of the CDR3 is TGCGCCAGCAGCTCCCTCTCCAACCGGTACGAGCAGTACTTC.